A single sample is the source of the 10 T cell receptor beta chains below, sequenced in a study of T cell repertoires in cytomegalovirus infection. TCRdb independently ran MiXCR on the reads; one entry per CDR3 protein. This table has some 600,000 distinct CDR3 sequences, approximately 24% appearing once. The sample was CD8+ T cells from PBMCs. These receptors were obtained from a human donor in good health (CMV status not recorded). Some clones in this sample may be carry-over from other donors' samples.

This clonotype was counted between two and nine times. The chain carries TRBV6-5 and TRBJ1-6; the match to TRBD1 covers 9 bases. Per germline, CDR1 MNHEY and CDR2 SVGAGI. J was trimmed by 7 bases and V by 7 bases; bases with no gene match: 11. This CDR3 is 16 amino acids long. The CDR3 sequence is CASKLTGGAANSPLHF. In DNA, the CDR3 is TGTGCCAGCAAATTAACAGGGGGCGCAGCCAATTCACCCCTCCACTTT.

In its sample, this clonotype was seen a few times. V usage is TRBV6-2 or TRBV6-3 and J usage is TRBJ1-2, with unresolved D. Trimming took off 2 bases at V and 8 bases at J, with 15 bases between the two ends. Per the germline V gene, CDR1 is MNHEY and CDR2 is SVGEGT. The CDR3 has 14 residues. The CDR3, as DNA: TGTGCCAGCAGTTACCTTAGATCTTCGATCGGCTACACCTTC. The encoded protein is CASSYLRSSIGYTF.

As regards this clonotype: The junction differs from germline at one of its ends, possibly a read error. This chain joins TRBV4-1 and TRBJ1-1, with unresolved D. The CDR3 length is 15 residues. Germline values: CDR1 MGHRA, CDR2 YSYEKL. This chain's CDR3 is CASSQVTRRNTEAFF. The CDR3 DNA reads TGCGCCAGCAGTCAAGTCACCCGGAGGAACACTGAAGCTTTCTTT.

The rearrangement uses TRBV27 and TRBJ2-3; D is undetermined. V was trimmed by 4 bases and J by 4 bases, leaving 15 bases between them. CDR1 MNHEY and CDR2 SMNVEV come from the germline V gene (reference sequence). The CDR3 has 15 residues. Here the CDR3 reads CASSYGYYNSDTQYF. CDR3 nucleotide sequence: TGTGCCAGCAGTTACGGCTACTACAACTCAGATACGCAGTATTTT.

The chain joins TRBV29-1 to TRBJ2-6; D remains ambiguous. This CDR3 is 14 amino acids long. Trimming removed 4 bases at V and 4 bases at J, with 11 bases between. Germline V lookup: CDR1 SQVTM, CDR2 ANQGSEA. CDR3 bases: TGCAGCGTTGGGACGGCGCGGGGGGCCAACGTCCTGACTTTC. Its translation: CSVGTARGANVLTF. The entire variable domain, with the rest obtained from reference TRBV29-1 and TRBJ2-6, is as follows: SAVISQKPSRDICQRGTSLTIQCQVDSQVTMMFWYRQQPGQSLTLIATANQGSEATYESGFVIDKFPISRPNLTFSTLTVSNMSPEDSSIYLCSVGTARGANVLTFGAGSRLTVL.

This clonotype was seen at least ten times. This sequence joins TRBV7-2 and TRBJ1-5, with unresolved D. Germline CDR1 SGHTA, CDR2 FQGNSA. The CDR3 loop spans 17 amino acids. The germline V and J ends were trimmed by 3 bases and 0 bases, with 15 bases remaining between them. The CDR3 coding sequence is TGTGCCAGCAGCTTCGGGCCGTATGATTATAGCAATCAGCCCCAGCATTTT. This gives the protein CASSFGPYDYSNQPQHF.

This clonotype was observed at least ten times. The chain employs TRBV12-5 and TRBJ2-3; the match to TRBD2 covers 7 bases. After removal of 3 bases from V and 0 bases from J, the junction contained 12 bases not matched to a gene. The CDR3 has 18 residues. The germline V gene encodes CDR1 LGHNT and CDR2 FRNRAP. CDR3 nucleotides: TGTGCTAGTGGTTTCCTAGCGGCCTCCTACTCTAGCACAGATACGCAGTATTTT. This translates into CASGFLAASYSSTDTQYF.

This clonotype has only a few counts. The rearrangement uses TRBV27 and TRBJ2-1, with TRBD2 matching 10 bases. Unmatched junction bases numbered 6, after V lost 1 base and J lost 6 bases. The CDR3 contains 16 residues. Germline lookup yields CDR1 MNHEY and CDR2 SMNVEV (reference sequence). The CDR3 DNA reads as TGTGCCAGCAGTTTATTGAGCGGGGGGGCGACCAATGAGCAGTTCTTC. Translating it yields CASSLLSGGATNEQFF.

There are many counts of this clonotype. V and J are TRBV7-6 and TRBJ2-1; 10 bases match TRBD1. The CDR3 totals 14 residues. Germline CDR1 is SGHVS and CDR2 is FNYEAQ. With V trimmed by 3 bases and J by 6 bases, 2 bases remained unmatched. CDR3 in amino acids: CASSLGQGSNEQFF. As DNA, the CDR3 is TGTGCCAGCAGCTTGGGACAGGGGAGCAATGAGCAGTTCTTC.

The table lists this clonotype with a few counts. The CDR3: CASSEDNYGYTF. CDR3 DNA: TGCGCCAGCAGCGAGGATAACTATGGCTACACCTTC. This chain connects TRBV10-2 to TRBJ1-2; no firm D call. V lost 6 bases, J lost 1 base, and 6 bases lay in between. The length of the CDR3 is 12 residues. Germline values: CDR1 WSHSY, CDR2 SAAADI.